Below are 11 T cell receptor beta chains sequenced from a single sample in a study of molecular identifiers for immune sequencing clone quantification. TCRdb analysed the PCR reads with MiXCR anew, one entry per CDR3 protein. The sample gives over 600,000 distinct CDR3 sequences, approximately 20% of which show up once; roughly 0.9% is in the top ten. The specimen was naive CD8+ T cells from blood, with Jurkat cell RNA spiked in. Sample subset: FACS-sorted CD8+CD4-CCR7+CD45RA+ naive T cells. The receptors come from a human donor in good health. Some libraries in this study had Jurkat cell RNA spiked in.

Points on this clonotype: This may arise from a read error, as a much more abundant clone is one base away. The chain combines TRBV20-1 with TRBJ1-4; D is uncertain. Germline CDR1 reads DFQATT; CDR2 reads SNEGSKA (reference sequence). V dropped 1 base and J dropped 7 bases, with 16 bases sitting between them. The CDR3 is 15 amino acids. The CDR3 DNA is TGCAGTGCTAGAGCCTTTGGGGAGGAGGGTGAAAAACTGTTTTTT. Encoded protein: CSARAFGEEGEKLFF.

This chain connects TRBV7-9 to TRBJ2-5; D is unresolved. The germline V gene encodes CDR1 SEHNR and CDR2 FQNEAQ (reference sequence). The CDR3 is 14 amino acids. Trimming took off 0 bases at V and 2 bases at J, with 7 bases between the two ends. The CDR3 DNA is TGTGCCAGCAGCTTAGCGGCAAATCAAGAGACCCAGTACTTC. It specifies CASSLAANQETQYF.

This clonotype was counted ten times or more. CDR3 sequence: CASSRTGGSEQYF. In DNA form, the CDR3 reads TGTGCCAGCTCCCGAACCGGGGGCAGCGAGCAGTACTTC. This chain links TRBV25-1 with TRBJ2-7; D tentatively reads TRBD1 or TRBD2 (6 bases each). V lost 8 bases and J lost 6, with 17 bases in between. From germline, CDR1 is MGHDK and CDR2 SYGVNS. The CDR3 sequence is 13 residues long.

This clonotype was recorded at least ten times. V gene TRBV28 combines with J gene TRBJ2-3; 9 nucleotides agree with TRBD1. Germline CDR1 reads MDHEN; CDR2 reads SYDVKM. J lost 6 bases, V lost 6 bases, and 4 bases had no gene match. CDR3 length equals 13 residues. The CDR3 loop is CASSRTGADTQYF. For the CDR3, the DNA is TGTGCCAGCAGCCGGACAGGGGCCGATACGCAGTATTTT. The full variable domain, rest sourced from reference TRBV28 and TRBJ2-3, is DVKVTQSSRYLVKRTGEKVFLECVQDMDHENMFWYRQDPGLGLRLIYFSYDVKMKEKGDIPEGYSVSREKKERFSLILESASTNQTSMYLCASSRTGADTQYFGPGTRLTVL.

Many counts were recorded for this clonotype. The CDR3 region has the DNA TGCAGCGTGCCAGGGGGCGAATACGAGCAGTACTTC. It codes for CSVPGGEYEQYF. The chain carries TRBV29-1 and TRBJ2-7, with 8 bases aligning to TRBD1. This CDR3 has 12 residues. V lost 6 bases to trimming and J lost 4 bases; unmatched junction nucleotides: 5. Germline CDR1 is SQVTM and CDR2 is ANQGSEA.

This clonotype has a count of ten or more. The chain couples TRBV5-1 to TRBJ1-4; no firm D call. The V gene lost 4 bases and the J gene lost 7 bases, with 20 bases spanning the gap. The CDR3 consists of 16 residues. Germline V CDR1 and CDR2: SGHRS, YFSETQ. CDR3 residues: CASSGLTGEVGEKLFF. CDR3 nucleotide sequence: TGCGCCAGCAGCGGCTTAACCGGGGAAGTTGGTGAAAAACTGTTTTTT.

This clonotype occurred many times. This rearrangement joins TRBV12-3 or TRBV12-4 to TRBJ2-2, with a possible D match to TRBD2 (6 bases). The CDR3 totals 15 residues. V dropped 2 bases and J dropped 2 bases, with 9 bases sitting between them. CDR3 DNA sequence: TGTGCCAGCAGTTTAATCGGGAGTAACACCGGGGAGCTGTTTTTT. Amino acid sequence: CASSLIGSNTGELFF.

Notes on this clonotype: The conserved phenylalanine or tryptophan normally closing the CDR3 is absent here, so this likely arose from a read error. The CDR3 bases are TGCGCCAGCAGCCAAGATGTCGGGACTACCCAGGGTGAGCAGTTCCTC. Translated: CASSQDVGTTQGEQFL. This chain connects TRBV4-3 to TRBJ2-1, with 7 bases aligning to TRBD2. The CDR3 is made up of 16 amino acids. The junction had 11 bases not matched to a gene; V was cut back by 0 bases and J by 9 bases. In germline, CDR1 is LGHNA, CDR2 YSLEER.

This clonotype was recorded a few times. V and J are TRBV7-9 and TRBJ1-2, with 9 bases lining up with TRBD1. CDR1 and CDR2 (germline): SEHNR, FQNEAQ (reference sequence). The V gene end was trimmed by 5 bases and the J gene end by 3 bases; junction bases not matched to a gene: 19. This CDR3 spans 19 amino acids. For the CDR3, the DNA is TGTGCCAGCAGCCCGCCCTGGACAGGGGAAGGGGAAGGCGACTATGGCTACACCTTC. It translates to CASSPPWTGEGEGDYGYTF.

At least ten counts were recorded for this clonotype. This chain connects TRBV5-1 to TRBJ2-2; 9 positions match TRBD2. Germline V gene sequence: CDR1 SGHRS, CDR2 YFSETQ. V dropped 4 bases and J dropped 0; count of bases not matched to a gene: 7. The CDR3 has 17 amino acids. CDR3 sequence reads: CASSPAPSGTNTGELFF. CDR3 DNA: TGCGCCAGCAGCCCGGCCCCTAGCGGGACGAACACCGGGGAGCTGTTTTTT.

This chain's CDR3 is CASSPGRRSSYEQYF. CDR3 DNA: TGTGCCAGCAGTCCAGGACGCCGGAGCTCCTACGAGCAGTACTTC. The chain has TRBV6-2 or TRBV6-3 and TRBJ2-7; D is unclear. The CDR3 is made up of 15 amino acids. Per germline, CDR1 MNHEY and CDR2 SVGEGT. The germline V and J ends were trimmed by 5 bases and 0 bases, with 14 bases remaining between them.